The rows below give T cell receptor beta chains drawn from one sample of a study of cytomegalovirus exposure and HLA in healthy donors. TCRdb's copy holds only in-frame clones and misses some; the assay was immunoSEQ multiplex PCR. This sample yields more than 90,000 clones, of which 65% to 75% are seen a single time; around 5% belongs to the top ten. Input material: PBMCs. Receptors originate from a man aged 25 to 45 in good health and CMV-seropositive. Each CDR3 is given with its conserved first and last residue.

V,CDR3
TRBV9,CASSAVRTGRGDTQYF
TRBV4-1,CASSRMSREKLFF
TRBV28,CASRLLQGYQPQHF
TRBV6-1,CASIPRGVGGELFF
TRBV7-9,CASSTPDRAGTEAFF
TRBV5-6,CASSFSQVLSSYNEQFF
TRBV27,CASSPRQGYLWGYTF
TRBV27,CASSPLQGADSPLHF
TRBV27,CASSLSPEANTGELFF
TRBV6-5,CASSYSAVATQYF
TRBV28,CASNEPGQGTTFF
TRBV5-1,CASSLVLTGNSPLHF
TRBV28,CASSTRTGEAFF
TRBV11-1,CASSGTGRYEQYF
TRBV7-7,CASSAQDNTEAFF
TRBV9,CASSLTESSYNEQFF
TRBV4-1,CASSQSNRETNEKLFF
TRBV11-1,CASSQRGYTDTQYF